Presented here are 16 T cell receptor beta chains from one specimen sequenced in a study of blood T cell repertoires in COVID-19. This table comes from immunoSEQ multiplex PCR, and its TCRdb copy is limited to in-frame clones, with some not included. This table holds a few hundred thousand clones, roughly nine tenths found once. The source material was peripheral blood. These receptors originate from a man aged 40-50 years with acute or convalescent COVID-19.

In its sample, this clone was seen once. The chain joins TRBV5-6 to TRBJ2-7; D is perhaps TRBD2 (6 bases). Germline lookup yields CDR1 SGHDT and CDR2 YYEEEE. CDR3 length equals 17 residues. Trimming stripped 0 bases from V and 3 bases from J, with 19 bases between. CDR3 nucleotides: TGTGCCAGCAGCTTGGGTCTCGGCGGGATTAGTTTCTACGAGCAGTACTTC. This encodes CASSLGLGGISFYEQYF.

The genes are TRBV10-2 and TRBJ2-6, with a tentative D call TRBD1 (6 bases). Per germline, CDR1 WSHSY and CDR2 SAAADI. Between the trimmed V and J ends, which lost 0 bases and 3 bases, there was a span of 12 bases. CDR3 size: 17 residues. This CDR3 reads CASSESAGVGGANVLTF. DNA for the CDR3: TGCGCCAGCAGTGAGTCGGCAGGGGTTGGTGGGGCCAACGTCCTGACTTTC.

CDR3 protein: CSVEWRDRVKDGYTF. Here the CDR3 DNA reads TGCAGCGTTGAATGGCGAGACAGGGTTAAGGACGGCTACACCTTC. The rearrangement uses TRBV29-1 and TRBJ1-2; 7 positions agree with TRBD1. This CDR3 comprises 15 residues. V shed 2 bases and J 8 bases; nucleotides not matched to a gene: 14. CDR1 and CDR2 from the germline V gene are SQVTM and ANQGSEA.

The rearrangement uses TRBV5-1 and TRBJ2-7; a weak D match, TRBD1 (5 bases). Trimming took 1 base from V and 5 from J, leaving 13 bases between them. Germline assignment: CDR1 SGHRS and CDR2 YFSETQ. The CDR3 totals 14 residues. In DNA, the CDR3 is TGCGCCAGCAGCTTGAGGGGCTTCGTCCACGAGCAGTACTTC. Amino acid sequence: CASSLRGFVHEQYF.

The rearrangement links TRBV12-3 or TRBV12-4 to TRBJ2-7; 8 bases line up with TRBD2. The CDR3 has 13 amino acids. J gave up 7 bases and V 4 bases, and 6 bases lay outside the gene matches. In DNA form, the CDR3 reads TGTGCCAGCAGTTCCGGACTAGCACAAGAGCAGTACTTC. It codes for CASSSGLAQEQYF.

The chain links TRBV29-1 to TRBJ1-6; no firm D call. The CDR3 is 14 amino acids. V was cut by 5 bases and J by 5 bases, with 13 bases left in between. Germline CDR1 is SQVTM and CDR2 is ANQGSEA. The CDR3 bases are TGCAGCGTTCCGGAGACGTCCAATAATTCACCCCTCCACTTT. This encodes CSVPETSNNSPLHF.

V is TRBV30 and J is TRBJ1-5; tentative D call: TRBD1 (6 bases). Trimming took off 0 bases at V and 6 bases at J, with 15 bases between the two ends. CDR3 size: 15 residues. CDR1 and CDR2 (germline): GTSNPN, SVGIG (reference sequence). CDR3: CAWSVGQGFSQPQHF. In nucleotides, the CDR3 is TGTGCCTGGAGTGTGGGCCAGGGGTTTAGTCAGCCCCAGCATTTT.

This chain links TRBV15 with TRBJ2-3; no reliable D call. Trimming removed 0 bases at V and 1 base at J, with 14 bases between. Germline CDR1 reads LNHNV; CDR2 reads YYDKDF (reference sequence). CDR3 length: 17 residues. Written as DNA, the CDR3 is TGTGCCACCAGCAGAGAACGACTGCCCGTTGGCACAGATACGCAGTATTTT. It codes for CATSRERLPVGTDTQYF. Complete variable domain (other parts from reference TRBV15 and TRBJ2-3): DAMVIQNPRYQVTQFGKPVTLSCSQTLNHNVMYWYQQKSSQAPKLLFHYYDKDFNNEADTPDNFQSRRPNTSFCFLDIRSPGLGDTAMYLCATSRERLPVGTDTQYFGPGTRLTVL.

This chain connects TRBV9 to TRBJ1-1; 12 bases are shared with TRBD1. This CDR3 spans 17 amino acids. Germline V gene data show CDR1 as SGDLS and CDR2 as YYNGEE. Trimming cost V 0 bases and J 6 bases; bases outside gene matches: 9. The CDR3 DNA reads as TGTGCCAGCAGCGTAGCGGGGACAGGGGGCATGGTCGCTGAAGCTTTCTTT. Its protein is CASSVAGTGGMVAEAFF.

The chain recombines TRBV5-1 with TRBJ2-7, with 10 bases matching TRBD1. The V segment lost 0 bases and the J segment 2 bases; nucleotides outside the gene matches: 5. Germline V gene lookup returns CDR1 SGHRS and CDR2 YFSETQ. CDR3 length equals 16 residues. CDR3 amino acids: CASSLAPGQGAYEQYF. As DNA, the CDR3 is TGCGCCAGCAGCTTGGCACCTGGACAGGGGGCCTACGAGCAGTACTTC.

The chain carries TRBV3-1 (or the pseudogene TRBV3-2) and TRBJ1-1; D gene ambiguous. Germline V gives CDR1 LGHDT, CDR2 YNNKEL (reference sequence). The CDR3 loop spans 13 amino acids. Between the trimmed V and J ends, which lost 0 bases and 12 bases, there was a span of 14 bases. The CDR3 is CASSQDVVPLTFF. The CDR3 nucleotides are TGTGCCAGCAGCCAAGATGTAGTCCCTTTAACTTTCTTT.

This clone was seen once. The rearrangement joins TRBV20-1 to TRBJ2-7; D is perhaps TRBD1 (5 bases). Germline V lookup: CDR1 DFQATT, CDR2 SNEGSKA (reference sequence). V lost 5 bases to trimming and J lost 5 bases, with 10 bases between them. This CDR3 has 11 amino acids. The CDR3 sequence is CSALPGNEQYF. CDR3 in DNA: TGCAGTGCTCTTCCAGGGAACGAGCAGTACTTC.

The CDR3 loop is CASQTEAGNTIYF. Here the CDR3 DNA reads TGTGCCAGTCAGACAGAAGCTGGAAACACCATATATTTT. The chain recombines TRBV19 with TRBJ1-3, with D perhaps TRBD1 (5 bases). Trimming cost V 8 bases and J 2 bases, with 10 bases left between them. Germline CDR1 LNHDA, CDR2 SQIVND (reference sequence). CDR3 length: 13 amino acids.

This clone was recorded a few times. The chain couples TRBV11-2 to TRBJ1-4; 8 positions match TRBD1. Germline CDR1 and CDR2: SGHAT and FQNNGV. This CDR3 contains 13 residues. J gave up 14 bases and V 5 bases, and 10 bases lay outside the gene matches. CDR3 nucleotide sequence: TGTGCCAGCAGCCTGGACAGGGTCTCGGGGCTGTTTTTT. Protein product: CASSLDRVSGLFF.

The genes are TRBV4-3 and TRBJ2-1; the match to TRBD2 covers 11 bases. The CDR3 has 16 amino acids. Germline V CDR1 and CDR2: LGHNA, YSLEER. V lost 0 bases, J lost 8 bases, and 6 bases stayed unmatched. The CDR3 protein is CASSQDRGTSGDEQFF. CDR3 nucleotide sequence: TGCGCCAGCAGCCAAGATCGTGGGACTAGCGGCGATGAGCAGTTCTTC.

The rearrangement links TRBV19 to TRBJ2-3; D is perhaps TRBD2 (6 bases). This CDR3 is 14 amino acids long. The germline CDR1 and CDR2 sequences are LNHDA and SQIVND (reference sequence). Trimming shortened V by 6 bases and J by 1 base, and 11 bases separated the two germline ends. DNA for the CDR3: TGTGCCAGTAGGCGGAGGGAGGGCACAGATACGCAGTATTTT. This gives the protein CASRRREGTDTQYF.